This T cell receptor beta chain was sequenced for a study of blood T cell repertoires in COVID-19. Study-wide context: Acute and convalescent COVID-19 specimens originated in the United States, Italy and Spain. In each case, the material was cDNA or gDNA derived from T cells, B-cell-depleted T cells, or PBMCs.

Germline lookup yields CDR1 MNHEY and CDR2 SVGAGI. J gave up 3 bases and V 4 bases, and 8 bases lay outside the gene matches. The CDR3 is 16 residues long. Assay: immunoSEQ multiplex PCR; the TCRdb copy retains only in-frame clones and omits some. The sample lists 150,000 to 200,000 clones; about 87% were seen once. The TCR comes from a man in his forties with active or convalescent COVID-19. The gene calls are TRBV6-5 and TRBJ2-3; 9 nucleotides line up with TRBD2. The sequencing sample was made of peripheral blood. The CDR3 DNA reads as TGTGCCAGCAGTTCCGGGACTAGCAGACAGACAGATACGCAGTATTTT. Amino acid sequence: CASSSGTSRQTDTQYF.